Presented here are 19 T cell receptor beta chains from one specimen sequenced in a study of T cells in Graves' hyperthyroidism and ophthalmopathy. The CDR3 regions of TCR beta were amplified from RNA transcripts. Primed by the HTBI set, a first-round RT-PCR was run on the TCR CDR3. One entry per CDR3 protein, called by TCRdb with MiXCR from the multiplex PCR reads. The repertoire consists of roughly 200,000 distinct CDR3 sequences, with around 16% occurring once and the leading ten covering approximately 40%. Sequencing used blood. The receptors were sampled from a middle-aged man with Graves' hyperthyroidism.

There are many counts of this clonotype. The chain joins TRBV7-9 to TRBJ2-7; D unclear. Germline CDR1 is SEHNR and CDR2 is FQNEAQ (reference sequence). CDR3 length: 11 residues. V was clipped by 8 bases and J by 5 bases, with 10 bases between them. The CDR3 spells CASLGIHEQYF. The CDR3 DNA is TGTGCCAGCTTGGGGATCCACGAGCAGTACTTC.

This clonotype has at least ten counts. The rearrangement joins TRBV5-1 to TRBJ2-5, with 12 bases lining up with TRBD1. J was trimmed by 5 bases and V by 0 bases; bases with no gene match: 5. CDR1 is SGHRS and CDR2 is YFSETQ in the germline V gene. The CDR3 sequence is 16 residues long. The DNA for the CDR3 is TGCGCCAGCAGCTTGGCGGGACAGGGGGCGAGGGAGACCCAGTACTTC. Translating it yields CASSLAGQGARETQYF.

This clonotype was recorded at least ten times. This chain links TRBV28 with TRBJ1-2; D remains unclear. Trimming removed 5 bases at V and 2 bases at J, with 3 bases between. CDR1 is MDHEN and CDR2 is SYDVKM in the germline V gene. The CDR3 is 11 residues long. The DNA of the CDR3 is TGTGCCAGCAGTAAGAACTATGGCTACACCTTC. It specifies CASSKNYGYTF.

This clonotype was detected ten times or more. The CDR3 loop is CAWSPRLAGSTDTQYF. The CDR3 DNA reads as TGTGCCTGGAGTCCCCGACTAGCGGGGAGCACAGATACGCAGTATTTT. This chain connects TRBV30 to TRBJ2-3; 11 bases are a match to TRBD2. Germline CDR1 reads GTSNPN; CDR2 reads SVGIG (reference sequence). Trimming took 2 bases from V and 0 from J; bases not matched to a gene: 4. The length of the CDR3 is 16 residues. The whole variable domain, filled in from reference TRBV30 and TRBJ2-3, reads SQTIHQWPATLVQPVGSPLSLECTVEGTSNPNLYWYRQAAGRGLQLLFYSVGIGQISSEVPQNLSASRPQDRQFILSSKKLLLSDSGFYLCAWSPRLAGSTDTQYFGPGTRLTVL.

This clonotype appeared many times. The genes are TRBV27 and TRBJ2-6; 9 bases align to TRBD1. The CDR3 has 18 residues. With V trimmed by 3 bases and J by 0 bases, 6 bases remained unmatched. Looked up from germline, CDR1 is MNHEY and CDR2 is SMNVEV (reference sequence). In nucleotides, the CDR3 is TGTGCCAGCAGTTTTGCAGGACAGGGGCCCTCTGGGGCCAACGTCCTGACTTTC. Translation gives CASSFAGQGPSGANVLTF.

In this sample, this clonotype turned up many times. The J gene is TRBJ2-7, the V gene TRBV2, with D perhaps TRBD1 or TRBD2 (5 bases each). Between the trimmed V and J ends, which lost 7 bases and 6 bases, there was a span of 13 bases. CDR3 length: 12 amino acids. Germline V gene lookup returns CDR1 SNHLY and CDR2 FYNNEI. CDR3 bases: TGTGCCAGCATTGGGGGATCGGGCGAGCAGTACTTC. Translating gives CASIGGSGEQYF.

Only a few counts were recorded for this clonotype. This chain connects TRBV7-9 to TRBJ1-5; D is unclear. The CDR3 loop spans 12 amino acids. Germline CDR1 is SEHNR and CDR2 is FQNEAQ (reference sequence). V lost 1 base and J lost 7, with 5 bases in between. The DNA of the CDR3 is TGTGCCAGCAGCTTAGGGAGACAGCCCCAGCATTTT. Amino acids: CASSLGRQPQHF.

This clonotype was seen at least ten times. V gene TRBV20-1 combines with J gene TRBJ1-4; tentatively, D is TRBD1 (5 bases). Germline V gene data show CDR1 as DFQATT and CDR2 as SNEGSKA (reference sequence). CDR3 length: 11 amino acids. V lost 3 bases and J lost 7, with 6 bases in between. The CDR3 loop is CSARGVEKLFF. The CDR3 DNA reads TGCAGTGCTAGGGGGGTTGAAAAACTGTTTTTT.

This clonotype was found a few times. The chain is built from TRBV25-1 and TRBJ2-7, with a tentative D call TRBD1 (6 bases). The CDR3 is made up of 15 amino acids. Per the germline V gene, CDR1 is MGHDK and CDR2 is SYGVNS. The V and J ends lost 3 bases and 1 base respectively, with 13 bases between them. The CDR3 spells CASSDSPDRSYEQYF. CDR3 DNA sequence: TGTGCCAGCAGTGATTCCCCAGACAGGTCCTACGAGCAGTACTTC.

J is TRBJ2-1 and V is TRBV2; possible D gene TRBD1, 6 bases. V dropped 6 bases and J dropped 5 bases, with 14 bases sitting between them. Germline loops: CDR1 SNHLY, CDR2 FYNNEI. The CDR3 has 14 amino acids. CDR3: CASRFDRTNNEQFF. The CDR3 bases are TGTGCCAGCAGATTCGACAGGACAAACAATGAGCAGTTCTTC. Together with reference TRBV2 and TRBJ2-1, the CDR3 gives the full variable domain: EPEVTQTPSHQVTQMGQEVILRCVPISNHLYFYWYRQILGQKVEFLVSFYNNEISEKSEIFDDQFSVERPDGSNFTLKIRSTKLEDSAMYFCASRFDRTNNEQFFGPGTRLTVL.

This chain links TRBV19 with TRBJ1-2; no definite D call. The CDR3 is made up of 15 amino acids. Germline V gene data show CDR1 as LNHDA and CDR2 as SQIVND (reference sequence). The V and J ends lost 1 base and 4 bases respectively, with 13 bases between them. The CDR3 loop reads CASSIGLVMGYGYTF. As DNA, the CDR3 is TGTGCCAGTAGTATAGGTCTCGTCATGGGCTATGGCTACACCTTC. The whole variable domain, remainder taken from reference TRBV19 and TRBJ1-2, is DGGITQSPKYLFRKEGQNVTLSCEQNLNHDAMYWYRQDPGQGLRLIYYSQIVNDFQKGDIAEGYSVSREKKESFPLTVTSAQKNPTAFYLCASSIGLVMGYGYTFGSGTRLTVV.

This clonotype was seen repeatedly, ten times or more. This chain links TRBV6-9 with TRBJ2-7; D ambiguous. V was clipped by 7 bases and J by 4 bases, with 5 bases between them. Germline V gene data show CDR1 as MNHGY and CDR2 as SVAAGI. The CDR3 runs 10 residues. The CDR3 nucleotides read TGTGCCAGCATCCGGTACGAGCAGTACTTC. Residues: CASIRYEQYF.

At least ten counts were recorded for this clonotype. The chain has TRBV7-3 and TRBJ1-1; 9 nucleotides match TRBD1. Losses at the gene ends were 5 bases for V and 8 bases for J; bases not matched to a gene: 6. Germline V gene lookup returns CDR1 SGHTA and CDR2 FQGTGA. This CDR3 is built from 13 residues. The CDR3 nucleotides are TGTGCCAGCAGCACCACAGGGGGCGGAGAAGCTTTCTTT. This encodes CASSTTGGGEAFF.

The chain recombines TRBV5-8 with TRBJ2-1; the D gene could be TRBD1 or TRBD2 (5 bases each). The CDR3 sequence is 17 residues long. Germline lookup yields CDR1 SGHTS and CDR2 YDEGEE. The ends were cut back, 4 bases at V and 5 bases at J, with 22 bases in the middle. DNA of the CDR3: TGTGCCAGCAGCGTGACCGGGACCCTACTAGGCCACAATGAGCAGTTCTTC. Its translation: CASSVTGTLLGHNEQFF.

The chain uses TRBV6-1 and TRBJ2-5; TRBD1 might be the D (7 bases). This CDR3 is 15 amino acids long. V was cut by 9 bases and J by 12 bases, with 29 bases left in between. CDR1 is MNHNS and CDR2 is SASEGT in the germline V gene. The CDR3 loop is CASSKTRQGMEVEYF. For the CDR3, the DNA is TGTGCCAGTTCAAAGACTAGACAGGGTATGGAAGTGGAGTACTTC.

The gene calls are TRBV30 and TRBJ1-6, with a tentative D call TRBD1 (5 bases). This CDR3 comprises 18 residues. V was clipped by 4 bases and J by 4 bases, with 23 bases between them. From germline, CDR1 is GTSNPN and CDR2 SVGIG (reference sequence). CDR3 bases: TGTGCCTGGACCCGCCGGGGCAGCAGCTCTCCTTATAATTCACCCCTCCACTTT. Residues: CAWTRRGSSSPYNSPLHF.

On this clonotype itself: One end of the junction is discordant with germline, which a read error may explain. This chain connects TRBV4-3 to TRBJ1-6, with D perhaps TRBD1 (6 bases). From germline, CDR1 is LGHNA and CDR2 YSLEER. This CDR3 comprises 16 residues. CDR3 bases: TGCGCCGGCAGCCAGTCAGGGGAGGCTGGAGATTCACCCCTCCACTTT. Translated, it gives CAGSQSGEAGDSPLHF.

This clonotype was detected a few times. The rearrangement uses TRBV19 and TRBJ2-7; D unclear. Germline CDR1 and CDR2: LNHDA and SQIVND (reference sequence). This CDR3 region has 12 residues. V lost 1 base and J lost 3, with 4 bases in between. CDR3: CASSIGRYEQYF. The CDR3 DNA reads TGTGCCAGTAGTATAGGACGCTACGAGCAGTACTTC. Drawing the rest from reference TRBV19 and TRBJ2-7, the complete variable domain is DGGITQSPKYLFRKEGQNVTLSCEQNLNHDAMYWYRQDPGQGLRLIYYSQIVNDFQKGDIAEGYSVSREKKESFPLTVTSAQKNPTAFYLCASSIGRYEQYFGPGTRLTVT.

This clonotype occurred a few times. This chain joins TRBV12-3 or TRBV12-4 and TRBJ1-2, with D unclear. This CDR3 spans 15 amino acids. Trimming left V 1 base short and J 6 bases short, with 15 bases between. CDR3 bases: TGTGCCAGCAGTTTAGATGTCTTGGCGCGCAATGGCTACACCTTC. This translates into CASSLDVLARNGYTF.